The source of this TCR beta chain is a study of identical twins. TCRdb re-analysed the 5' RACE reads in MiXCR, keeping a single row per CDR3 protein. Among roughly 240,000 distinct CDR3 sequences listed, around 7.6% were seen once. This clonotype occurred a few times. Antigen: not known. Regarding the study as a whole: Within beta out-of-frame sequences, the excess sharing observed between twins was weaker. Conclusions relied on cross-sectional statistical analysis, not following the same donors.

These data were also filed under a second study, of yellow fever vaccine responses in identical twins.

Sequencing was performed on CD8+ T cells sorted from blood. The sequence came from a woman between 18 and 30 years old in good health.

CDR3 bases: TGCAGCGTTGAGCGAGGGGAGGGAGGGAATGAGCAGTTCTTC. Amino acids: CSVERGEGGNEQFF. The chain carries TRBV29-1 and TRBJ2-1; TRBD2 matches at 7 bases. Looked up from germline, CDR1 is SQVTM and CDR2 is ANQGSEA. The CDR3 loop spans 14 amino acids. The ends lost 3 bases at V and 7 bases at J; junction bases unmatched: 9.